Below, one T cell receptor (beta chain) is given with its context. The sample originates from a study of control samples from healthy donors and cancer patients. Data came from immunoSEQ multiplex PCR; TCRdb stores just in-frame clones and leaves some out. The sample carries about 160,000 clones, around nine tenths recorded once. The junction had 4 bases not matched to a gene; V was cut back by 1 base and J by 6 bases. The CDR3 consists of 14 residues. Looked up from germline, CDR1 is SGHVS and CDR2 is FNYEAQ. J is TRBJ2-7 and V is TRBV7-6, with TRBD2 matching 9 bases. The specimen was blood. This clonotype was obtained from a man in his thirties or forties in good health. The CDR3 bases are TGTGCCAGCAGCTTAGTGCGGGAGGGATCCGAGCAGTACTTC. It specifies CASSLVREGSEQYF.